This T cell receptor (beta chain) comes out of a study of blood T cell repertoires in COVID-19. The germline V gene encodes CDR1 SQVTM and CDR2 ANQGSEA. The V gene lost 0 bases and the J gene lost 5 bases, with 16 bases spanning the gap. The CDR3 is 16 amino acids. TCRdb's table, derived via immunoSEQ multiplex PCR, lists solely in-frame clones and lacks some. The sample gives 200,000 to 300,000 clones, 91% of which show up once; around 2.6% is in the top ten. The receptor comes from a person in their late teens or twenties with COVID-19, enrolled during active disease. The sequenced sample was peripheral blood. The rearrangement uses TRBV29-1 and TRBJ1-4; D call uncertain. The CDR3 DNA is TGCAGCGTTGAAGATCAATATGGCCCGGAGAATGAAAAACTGTTTTTT. Translating gives CSVEDQYGPENEKLFF.